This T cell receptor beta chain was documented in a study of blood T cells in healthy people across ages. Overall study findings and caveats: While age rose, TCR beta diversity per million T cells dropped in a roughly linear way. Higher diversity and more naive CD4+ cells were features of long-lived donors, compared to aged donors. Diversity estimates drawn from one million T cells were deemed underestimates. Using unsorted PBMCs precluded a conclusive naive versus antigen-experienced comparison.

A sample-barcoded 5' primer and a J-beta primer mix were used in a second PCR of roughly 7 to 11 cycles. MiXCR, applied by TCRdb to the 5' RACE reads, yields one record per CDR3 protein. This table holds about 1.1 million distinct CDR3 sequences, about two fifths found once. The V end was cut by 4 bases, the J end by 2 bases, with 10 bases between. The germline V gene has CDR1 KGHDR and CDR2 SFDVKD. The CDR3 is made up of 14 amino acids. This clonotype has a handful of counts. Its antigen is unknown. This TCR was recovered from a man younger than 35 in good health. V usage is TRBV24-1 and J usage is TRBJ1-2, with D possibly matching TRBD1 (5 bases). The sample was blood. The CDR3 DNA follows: TGTGCCACCAGTGAGACGACAGAAAACTATGGCTACACCTTC. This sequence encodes CATSETTENYGYTF.